This note documents a single T cell receptor (beta chain) sequence. At one end, the junction sequence differs from germline, possibly due to a read error. Profiling relied on immunoSEQ multiplex PCR, and the TCRdb table lists in-frame clones only, not all of them. The sample lists more than 90,000 clones; roughly 86% were seen once. The data stem from a study of radiotherapy plus CTLA-4 blockade in lung cancer. CDR3 length equals 13 residues. Germline V CDR1 and CDR2: SNHLY, FYNNEI. This clonotype was obtained from a human donor with non-small cell lung cancer that progressed on radiotherapy plus ipilimumab. Some clones in this sample may be carry-over from other donors' samples. This material consisted of peripheral blood, taken from a patient treated with radiotherapy plus ipilimumab. The V and J genes are TRBV2 and TRBJ1-2; D is perhaps TRBD1 (6 bases). The CDR3: CASSDETGGPFAF. CDR3 DNA sequence: TGTGCCAGCAGTGATGAGACAGGCGGCCCCTTCGCCTTC.